These 22 T cell receptor beta chains came from one sample sequenced in a study of control samples from healthy donors and cancer patients. Data came from immunoSEQ multiplex PCR; TCRdb stores just in-frame clones and leaves some out. The table shows around 130,000 clones, with about 90% occurring only once. Specimen: blood. All receptors come from a man aged 50 or older in good health.

The rearrangement joins TRBV12-2 to TRBJ2-6. TRBV12-2 is annotated as a pseudogene. The CDR3 totals 14 residues. The CDR3 DNA reads as TGTGCAAGTCGCCGCGGACCTGGGGCCAACGTCCTGACTTTC. Residues: CASRRGPGANVLTF.

The J gene is TRBJ2-2, the V gene TRBV5-4; the match to TRBD1 covers 9 bases. This CDR3 comprises 17 residues. The germline V gene encodes CDR1 SGHNT and CDR2 YYREEE (reference sequence). With V trimmed by 0 bases and J by 1 base, 4 bases remained unmatched. CDR3 sequence reads: CASSLGPGQGNTGELFF. In DNA, the CDR3 is TGTGCCAGCAGCTTGGGGCCGGGACAGGGGAACACCGGGGAGCTGTTTTTT.

The V and J genes are TRBV29-1 and TRBJ1-5; weak D call: TRBD1 (5 bases). The CDR3 loop spans 14 amino acids. The germline gives CDR1 SQVTM, CDR2 ANQGSEA. V lost 4 bases, J lost 9 bases, and 19 bases lay in between. The CDR3 region has the DNA TGCAGCGTTGCCGGGACGGATAATCAGGGGCCCCAGCATTTT. Its translation: CSVAGTDNQGPQHF.

This clone was seen once. CDR3 sequence: CASSDSVSNQPQHF. The DNA for the CDR3 is TGTGCCAGCAGTGACTCCGTTTCCAATCAGCCCCAGCATTTT. The rearrangement joins TRBV25-1 to TRBJ1-5; D is uncertain. V was pared by 3 bases and J by 3 bases, with 9 bases between. This CDR3 has 14 amino acids. Looked up from germline, CDR1 is MGHDK and CDR2 is SYGVNS.

The gene calls are TRBV9 and TRBJ1-6; 9 bases are shared with TRBD1. This CDR3 is 15 amino acids long. CDR1 and CDR2 (germline): SGDLS, YYNGEE. Unmatched junction bases numbered 3, after V lost 3 bases and J lost 5 bases. The CDR3 DNA is TGTGCCAGCAGCGGGCGGACAGGGGATAATTCACCCCTCCACTTT. Its translation: CASSGRTGDNSPLHF.

Worth noting for this clone: A junction boundary mismatches the germline segment, possibly from a read error. The chain carries TRBV10-2 and TRBJ1-1, with unresolved D. CDR1 and CDR2 (germline): WSHSY, SAAADI. The CDR3 spans 12 residues. The CDR3 here is CASREYPAEAFF. CDR3 DNA: TGCGCCAGCAGGGAGTACCCCGCTGAAGCTTTCTTT.

The chain couples TRBV5-1 to TRBJ2-7; D call uncertain. The V end lost 0 bases, the J end lost 6 bases, and 10 bases lay between the germline ends. The CDR3 runs to 13 residues. Germline assignment: CDR1 SGHRS and CDR2 YFSETQ. The CDR3 coding sequence is TGCGCCAGCAGCTTGGGGTCGGACCGCGAGCAGTACTTC. Its translation: CASSLGSDREQYF.

The genes are TRBV21-1 and TRBJ2-5. TRBV21-1 is classified as a pseudogene. The CDR3 runs to 14 residues. The CDR3 coding sequence is TGTGCCAGCAGCAAAGAGGGCCAGATAGAGACCCAGTACTTC. It encodes CASSKEGQIETQYF.

The rearrangement joins TRBV7-9 to TRBJ1-1; 7 bases match TRBD1. CDR3 length equals 17 residues. CDR1 and CDR2 from the germline V gene are SEHNR and FQNEAQ (reference sequence). The V segment lost 6 bases and the J segment 0 bases; nucleotides outside the gene matches: 13. The CDR3 bases are TGTGCCAGCAGTTTTAAAGGGGGCCAAGGCATGAACACTGAAGCTTTCTTT. Translated, it gives CASSFKGGQGMNTEAFF.

V is TRBV3-1 (or the pseudogene TRBV3-2) and J is TRBJ2-3, with TRBD1 matching over 9 bases. This CDR3 has 15 amino acids. With V trimmed by 1 base and J by 5 bases, 4 bases remained unmatched. Germline assignment: CDR1 LGHDT and CDR2 YNNKEL (reference sequence). CDR3 in DNA: TGTGCCAGCAGCCAAGGTAACAGGGGGCTAGATACGCAGTATTTT. It is translated as CASSQGNRGLDTQYF.

The V call is TRBV2, the J call TRBJ2-7; a weak D match, TRBD1 (5 bases). This CDR3 is 15 amino acids long. Germline-derived CDR1 and CDR2 are SNHLY and FYNNEI. Trimming cost V 1 base and J 1 base, with 11 bases left between them. The CDR3 nucleotides are TGTGCCAGCAGTGAAGGAAGGGGCCCGTCCTACGAGCAGTACTTC. It is translated as CASSEGRGPSYEQYF.

This clone was seen only once. The CDR3 here is CASSFVGGARETQYF. The CDR3 DNA is TGTGCCAGCAGCTTCGTCGGGGGCGCGAGGGAGACCCAGTACTTC. The J gene is TRBJ2-5, the V gene TRBV7-2; D possibly matches TRBD1 or TRBD2 (6 bases each). The CDR3 has 15 residues. CDR1 and CDR2 (germline): SGHTA, FQGNSA. V dropped 3 bases and J dropped 5 bases, with 16 bases sitting between them.

The rearrangement links TRBV4-3 to TRBJ2-7; tentatively, D is TRBD1 (6 bases). Germline-derived CDR1 and CDR2 are LGHNA and YSLEER. CDR3 length equals 15 residues. The V end was cut by 4 bases, the J end by 3 bases, with 16 bases between. CDR3 nucleotides: TGCGCCAGCAGCCCCGTCACAGGGAACGACTACGAGCAGTACTTC. This sequence encodes CASSPVTGNDYEQYF.

This chain links TRBV7-8 with TRBJ2-3; D might be TRBD2 (6 bases). Germline lookup yields CDR1 SGHVS and CDR2 FQNEAQ. The V end lost 1 base, the J end lost 1 base, and 15 bases lay between the germline ends. This CDR3 has 17 amino acids. The CDR3 sequence: CASSLDVVGGGTDTQYF. The CDR3 nucleotides read TGTGCCAGCAGCTTAGACGTAGTAGGCGGGGGCACAGATACGCAGTATTTT.

The CDR3 loop is CASTAQGARAEAFF. Written as DNA, the CDR3 is TGTGCCAGCACCGCACAGGGGGCGCGGGCTGAAGCTTTCTTT. The V and J genes are TRBV6-5 and TRBJ1-1; 9 bases are a match to TRBD1. CDR3 length: 14 residues. V was clipped by 7 bases and J by 6 bases; unmatched bases: 9. CDR1 and CDR2 (germline): MNHEY, SVGAGI.

The chain couples TRBV7-9 to TRBJ1-1; D gene ambiguous. The CDR3 runs 13 residues. The germline V gene has CDR1 SEHNR and CDR2 FQNEAQ (reference sequence). Trimming removed 4 bases from V and 0 bases from J, with 6 bases in between. The CDR3 nucleotides read TGTGCCAGCAGCTCGAAGTTGAACACTGAAGCTTTCTTT. Protein product: CASSSKLNTEAFF.

The chain uses TRBV10-3 and TRBJ2-5, with TRBD2 matching over 7 bases. The V gene's germline CDR1 is ENHRY and CDR2 SYGVKD. The CDR3 contains 15 residues. J lost 5 bases, V lost 4 bases, and 10 bases had no gene match. CDR3 residues: CAISVKRGGKETQYF. The CDR3 bases are TGTGCCATCAGTGTGAAAAGGGGAGGGAAGGAGACCCAGTACTTC.

The chain recombines TRBV18 with TRBJ2-1; TRBD2 matches 10 bases. Looked up from germline, CDR1 is KGHSH and CDR2 is LQKENI. This CDR3 comprises 17 residues. V trimming: 6 bases; J trimming: 4 bases; junction bases outside the gene matches: 12. The DNA for the CDR3 is TGTGCCAGCTCCCCGGAGGGCGCTAGCGGGGGTTACAATGAGCAGTTCTTC. Its protein is CASSPEGASGGYNEQFF.

Of note for this clone: Other DNA sequences in this sample translate to the same CDR3. The chain has TRBV9 and TRBJ2-2; D uncertain. The germline V gene encodes CDR1 SGDLS and CDR2 YYNGEE. V lost 2 bases, J lost 2 bases, and 7 bases lay in between. This CDR3 contains 14 residues. Here the CDR3 reads CASSVKTNTGELFF. CDR3 DNA sequence: TGTGCCAGCAGCGTTAAGACCAACACCGGGGAGCTGTTTTTT.

V and J are TRBV6-5 and TRBJ1-1; D call uncertain. Between the trimmed V and J ends, which lost 7 bases and 1 base, there was a span of 10 bases. Germline-derived CDR1 and CDR2 are MNHEY and SVGAGI. The CDR3 is made up of 13 amino acids. CDR3 sequence reads: CASTRRENTEAFF. CDR3 nucleotide sequence: TGTGCCAGCACTAGACGGGAGAACACTGAAGCTTTCTTT.

This clone was recorded only once. The V call is TRBV5-1, the J call TRBJ2-5, with D possibly being TRBD2 (6 bases). The CDR3 covers 15 residues. CDR1 is SGHRS and CDR2 is YFSETQ in the germline V gene. Deletions cut 4 bases from V and 2 bases from J, with 15 bases between. The CDR3, as DNA: TGCGCCAGCAGCGTCGCAGGGCTAGCGCAAGAGACCCAGTACTTC. This gives the protein CASSVAGLAQETQYF. Full variable domain (outside the CDR3, taken from reference TRBV5-1 and TRBJ2-5): KAGVTQTPRYLIKTRGQQVTLSCSPISGHRSVSWYQQTPGQGLQFLFEYFSETQRNKGNFPGRFSGRQFSNSRSEMNVSTLELGDSALYLCASSVAGLAQETQYFGPGTRLLVL.

The chain links TRBV5-8 to TRBJ2-7; 7 bases are a match to TRBD2. V trimming: 5 bases; J trimming: 5 bases; junction bases outside the gene matches: 16. Germline V CDR1 and CDR2: SGHTS, YDEGEE. The CDR3 is made up of 16 amino acids. CDR3 DNA: TGTGCCAGCAGGATGAGGTCTGGACTAGAGGGTGACGAGCAGTACTTC. It yields the protein CASRMRSGLEGDEQYF.